This T cell receptor (beta chain) was captured by sequencing in a study of blood T cell repertoires in COVID-19. Trimming took 5 bases from V and 7 from J; bases not matched to a gene: 11. Germline loops: CDR1 SGHVS, CDR2 FNYEAQ. CDR3 length: 15 residues. Clones were read by immunoSEQ multiplex PCR, and TCRdb kept only the in-frame ones, dropping some. The sample lists around 320,000 clones, nearly 90% seen once, with around 4.5% in the top ten. This clonotype was obtained from a woman under 30 with acute COVID-19. Sequences were obtained from PBMCs or T cells enriched from blood (not recorded which). The rearrangement uses TRBV7-6 and TRBJ2-1; 7 positions agree with TRBD2. Here the CDR3 reads CASSHRLAVLNEQFF. The CDR3 DNA follows: TGTGCCAGCAGCCACCGTCTAGCGGTGCTTAATGAGCAGTTCTTC.